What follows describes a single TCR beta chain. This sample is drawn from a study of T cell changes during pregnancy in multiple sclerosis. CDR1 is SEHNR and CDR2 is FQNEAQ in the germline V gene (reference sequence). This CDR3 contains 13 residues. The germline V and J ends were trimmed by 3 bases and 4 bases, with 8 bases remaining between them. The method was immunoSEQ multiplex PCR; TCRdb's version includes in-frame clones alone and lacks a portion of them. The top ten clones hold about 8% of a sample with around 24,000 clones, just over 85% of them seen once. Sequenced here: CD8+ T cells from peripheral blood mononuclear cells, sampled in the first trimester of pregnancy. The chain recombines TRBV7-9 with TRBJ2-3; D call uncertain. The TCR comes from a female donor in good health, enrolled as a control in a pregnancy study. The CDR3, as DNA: TGTGCCAGCAGCTTCTACGCGCCAGATACGCAGTATTTT. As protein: CASSFYAPDTQYF.